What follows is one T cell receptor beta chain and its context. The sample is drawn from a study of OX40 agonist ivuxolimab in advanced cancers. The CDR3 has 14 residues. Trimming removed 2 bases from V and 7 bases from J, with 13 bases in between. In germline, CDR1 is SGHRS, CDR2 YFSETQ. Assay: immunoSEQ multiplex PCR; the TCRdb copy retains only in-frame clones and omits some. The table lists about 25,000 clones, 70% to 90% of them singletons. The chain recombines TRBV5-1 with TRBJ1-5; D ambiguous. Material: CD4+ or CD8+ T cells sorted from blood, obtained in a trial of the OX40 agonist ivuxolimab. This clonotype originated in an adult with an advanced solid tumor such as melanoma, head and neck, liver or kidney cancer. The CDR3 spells CASSLGGPSQPQHF. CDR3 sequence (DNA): TGCGCCAGCAGCTTAGGAGGACCGAGCCAGCCCCAGCATTTT.